This T cell receptor beta chain was identified during a study of T cells after yellow fever vaccination (dated by TCRdb to between 2018 and 2021). Study-wide context: The SMART-Seq v4 Ultra Low Input RNA kit was used to prepare libraries from fractions with low cell numbers. Bulk TCR alpha and beta repertoires were sequenced longitudinally to track T-cell clones before and after primary and booster YFV17D yellow fever vaccination. The cohort comprised two healthy male donors, one aged 18 to 30 and one aged 30 to 40 years. Bulk PBMC replicates and cell subsets were isolated from blood drawn at multiple timepoints before and after both primary and secondary immunization. The paper's findings and limits, for the study overall: The secondary T-cell response was found to be weaker but faster than the primary response, with a peak reached on day 5 rather than on day 15. A small share of clonotypes occurred in both CD4 and CD8 compartments, likely arising from convergent recombination. Computational filtering was required because FACS-sorted repertoires could contain abundant contaminating clonotypes from the bulk population. After the booster, most of the clones that had expanded following primary vaccination were detected again (almost 98% of CD4 and 88% of CD8), which suggests that memory was broadly maintained. Because the study included only a couple of donors, the extent to which the findings can be generalized is limited.

The sequencing machine was an Illumina NovaSeq 6000. TCR cDNA was made using 5'RACE template switching, a step that added a universal primer site and unique molecular identifiers. Priming of cDNA synthesis was performed from both the TCR alpha and TCR beta constant segments. Library amplification involved two PCR steps, and the second step added sample barcodes and sequencing adapters. Sequencing of libraries was done on Illumina HiSeq 2500 (2x100 bp) or NovaSeq (2x150 bp). Processing in the source paper ran as follows. Demultiplexing of reads and collapsing into UMI consensus sequences were performed with MIGEC, and V(D)J alignment was carried out with MiXCR. Clonotypes responding to the vaccine were identified with edgeR on replicate PBMC samples, with the criteria of FDR below 0.01 and a log2 fold change above 5 up to day 15. Bulk clonotypes were assigned CD4 or CD8 identity according to which sequenced CD4 or CD8 repertoire held them at higher abundance. TCRdb reran the public reads through fastp at Q25 and MiXCR, keeping productive beta chains. Each entry merges the rows of one CDR3 protein and shows their most common DNA and genes. The V and J calls and clone size are TCRdb's, not the authors'. The sample profile shows fewer than 400,000 distinct CDR3 sequences; roughly 10% of them were found once. Approximately 3% of the sample rests with the top ten.

The CDR3, cysteine through phenylalanine, is 15 amino acids long. The retained sequence is limited to the CDR3, 45 bases, with the frame set at the first base. V sheds 1 base and J sheds 5 bases, leaving 9 bases between their ends. Reading the germline V gene gives CDR1 SGHTA and CDR2 FQGNSA. Reading the label with the study, this specimen's treatment or condition is: live attenuated yellow fever vaccine strain. A standard Ficoll-Paque protocol was used to isolate PBMCs from peripheral blood. Dynabeads CD4 and CD8 positive selection kits were used to isolate CD4 and CD8 T-cell fractions. TriZol was used to extract RNA from bulk PBMCs, CD4 and CD8 fractions, and dextramer-positive and dextramer-negative fractions. A note on this clonotype: Its antigen target is currently unknown. No much larger clonotype is one base removed from it; base qualities were not supplied.

The origin of this receptor is a man younger than 30 who received the YFV17D yellow fever vaccine. The chain employs TRBV7-2 and TRBJ1-6; the D gene is perhaps TRBD1, on 6 matching bases. The material was CD4+ T cells sorted from PBMCs, obtained 45 days after the yellow fever booster vaccination. The nucleotide sequence is given as TGTGCCAGCAGCTTAGACAGGGTTGATAATTCACCCCTCCACTTT. It is translated as CASSLDRVDNSPLHF.